One and the same sample provided the 16 T cell receptor beta chains below, sequenced in a study of blood T cell repertoires in COVID-19. Clones were read by immunoSEQ multiplex PCR, and TCRdb kept only the in-frame ones, dropping some. The data show approximately 100,000 clones, 75% to 90% seen once. The sample consisted of peripheral blood. The receptors derive from a human donor with acute or convalescent COVID-19. The donor label of this sample is uncertain.

The V and J genes are TRBV5-4 and TRBJ2-7; 7 bases map to TRBD2. CDR1 SGHNT and CDR2 YYREEE come from the germline V gene (reference sequence). There are 14 residues in the CDR3. J was trimmed by 2 bases and V by 4 bases; bases with no gene match: 6. DNA for the CDR3: TGTGCCAGCAGCACTGAGCGGGGTCCCTACGAGCAGTACTTC. This encodes CASSTERGPYEQYF.

The count of this clone is one. The rearrangement links TRBV7-9 to TRBJ2-5, with 7 bases matching TRBD2. The length of the CDR3 is 16 residues. CDR1 SEHNR and CDR2 FQNEAQ come from the germline V gene (reference sequence). The J segment lost 5 bases and the V segment lost 2 bases, leaving 11 bases of the junction unmatched. The CDR3 DNA sequence: TGTGCCAGCAGCTTATACCGGGGGAGCGGGATGGAGACCCAGTACTTC. Translating gives CASSLYRGSGMETQYF.

This clone has a single count. The rearrangement uses TRBV5-6 and TRBJ1-1; D ambiguous. The CDR3 is 13 amino acids. The germline V gene encodes CDR1 SGHDT and CDR2 YYEEEE. The V end was cut by 7 bases, the J end by 3 bases, with 13 bases between. The DNA for the CDR3 is TGTGCCAGCGCAGGAACATGGGACACTGAAGCTTTCTTT. Protein: CASAGTWDTEAFF.

In this sample, this clone turned up many times. The chain recombines TRBV2 with TRBJ2-1, with 10 bases that match TRBD2. CDR1 is SNHLY and CDR2 is FYNNEI in the germline V gene. Trimming took 6 bases from V and 8 from J; bases not matched to a gene: 4. This CDR3 is 13 amino acids long. The CDR3 nucleotides are TGTGCCAGCAGCCCTGGGACTAGCGATGAGCAGTTCTTC. Translated, it gives CASSPGTSDEQFF.

The rearrangement links TRBV28 to TRBJ1-4; D is unclear. Trimming pared 1 base from V and 10 bases from J, leaving 7 bases between. There are 12 residues in the CDR3. The V gene's germline CDR1 is MDHEN and CDR2 SYDVKM. The CDR3 DNA reads TGTGCCAGCAGTTTATCTTTCGGAAAACTGTTTTTT. Its translation: CASSLSFGKLFF.

The chain is built from TRBV5-1 and TRBJ1-1; D is undetermined. CDR1 SGHRS and CDR2 YFSETQ come from the germline V gene. The CDR3 has 13 residues. V was pared by 5 bases and J by 1 base, with 9 bases between. The CDR3 sequence: CASRPTWNTEAFF. DNA of the CDR3: TGCGCCAGCAGACCCACTTGGAACACTGAAGCTTTCTTT.

The chain uses TRBV30 and TRBJ1-6, with D perhaps matching TRBD1 (6 bases). Looked up from germline, CDR1 is GTSNPN and CDR2 is SVGIG (reference sequence). The V gene lost 3 bases and the J gene lost 1 base, with 7 bases spanning the gap. This CDR3 spans 14 amino acids. The CDR3 region has the DNA TGTGCCTGGAGGCAGGGGTCCTATAATTCACCCCTCCACTTT. This translates into CAWRQGSYNSPLHF.

The rearrangement joins TRBV18 to TRBJ2-1; 8 nucleotides match TRBD2. The trim removed 2 bases at V and 5 bases at J, leaving 5 bases unmatched. Germline CDR1 is KGHSH and CDR2 is LQKENI. The CDR3 extends over 15 amino acids. In DNA form, the CDR3 reads TGTGCCAGCTCACCAGGGGGGACTAGTGACAATGAGCAGTTCTTC. Translated: CASSPGGTSDNEQFF. The variable domain in full, with the rest retrieved from reference TRBV18 and TRBJ2-1, is NAGVMQNPRHLVRRRGQEARLRCSPMKGHSHVYWYRQLPEEGLKFMVYLQKENIIDESGMPKERFSAEFPKEGPSILRIQQVVRGDSAAYFCASSPGGTSDNEQFFGPGTRLTVL.

The CDR3 nucleotides read TGTGCCAGCAGTTTAAGAGGAGATACGCAGTATTTT. Its translation: CASSLRGDTQYF. This sequence joins TRBV12-3 or TRBV12-4 and TRBJ2-3; no clear D. This CDR3 comprises 12 residues. The V end lost 2 bases, the J end lost 5 bases, and 5 bases lay between the germline ends.

In this sample, this clone turned up once. The chain carries TRBV10-3 and TRBJ1-2; 10 nucleotides line up with TRBD1. Trimming at V came to 4 bases and at J to 7 bases, leaving 6 bases not matched to a gene. CDR1 is ENHRY and CDR2 is SYGVKD in the germline V gene. The CDR3 runs 14 residues. Here the CDR3 reads CAISAGTGDSGYTF. CDR3 nucleotide sequence: TGTGCCATCAGTGCGGGGACAGGGGATTCTGGCTACACCTTC.

The chain links TRBV12-3 or TRBV12-4 to TRBJ2-1; the match to TRBD2 covers 8 bases. There are 10 residues in the CDR3. Germline trimming cut 6 bases from V and 13 bases from J; bases unmatched to any gene: 2. For the CDR3, the DNA is TGTGCCAGCAGGGGACTAGATCAGTTCTTC. This encodes CASRGLDQFF.

The gene calls are TRBV6-5 and TRBJ1-1; 8 bases map to TRBD1. Germline-derived CDR1 and CDR2 are MNHEY and SVGAGI. The CDR3 has 16 residues. V gave up 4 bases and J gave up 2 bases; unmatched junction bases: 9. The CDR3 spells CASSSDRAGLNTEAFF. The CDR3 nucleotides are TGTGCCAGCAGTTCGGACAGGGCGGGCTTAAACACTGAAGCTTTCTTT.

The chain recombines TRBV6-2 or TRBV6-3 with TRBJ1-6; maybe TRBD1 (6 bases). V was cut by 5 bases and J by 9 bases, with 17 bases left in between. The CDR3 runs to 15 residues. CDR1 and CDR2 from the germline V gene are MNHEY and SVGEGT. CDR3 sequence reads: CASSTNREVSSPLHF. CDR3 bases: TGTGCCAGCAGTACGAACAGGGAAGTCAGTTCACCCCTCCACTTT.

The chain is built from TRBV7-9 and TRBJ1-6; TRBD1 matches at 10 bases. CDR1 SEHNR and CDR2 FQNEAQ come from the germline V gene (reference sequence). The CDR3 is made up of 14 amino acids. The trim removed 3 bases at V and 12 bases at J, leaving 5 bases unmatched. Written as DNA, the CDR3 is TGTGCCAGCAGCTTCCAAGGGGACAGGGGACCCCTCCACTTT. The encoded protein is CASSFQGDRGPLHF.

The chain uses TRBV28 and TRBJ2-7, with 7 positions matching TRBD2. The CDR3 is made up of 16 amino acids. Per the germline V gene, CDR1 is MDHEN and CDR2 is SYDVKM. With V trimmed by 2 bases and J by 3 bases, 10 bases remained unmatched. The CDR3 DNA follows: TGTGCCAGCAGTTTACAAGAAGGGAGGGCCTACTACGAGCAGTACTTC. As protein: CASSLQEGRAYYEQYF.

The V call is TRBV7-8, the J call TRBJ1-2; D is unclear. V dropped 4 bases and J dropped 7 bases, with 13 bases sitting between them. This CDR3 has 13 residues. Germline V gene data show CDR1 as SGHVS and CDR2 as FQNEAQ. The chain's CDR3 is CASSSGFSAGYTF. The CDR3 DNA is TGTGCCAGCAGCTCCGGGTTTTCGGCTGGCTACACCTTC.